The entry below describes one T cell receptor (beta chain). The sample belongs to a study of blood T cell repertoires in COVID-19. Germline V gene data show CDR1 as MDHEN and CDR2 as SYDVKM. The CDR3 has 15 residues. V was shortened by 5 bases and J by 4 bases, with 15 bases between the two germline ends. Here immunoSEQ multiplex PCR was the method, and the copy in TCRdb shows in-frame clones only, minus some. The sample lists approximately 190,000 clones, 70% to 90% occurring once. Source material: peripheral blood. This clonotype was sampled from a woman aged 40 to 50 who had recovered from COVID-19. V is TRBV28 and J is TRBJ2-1, with a weak D call TRBD1 (6 bases). Here the CDR3 reads CASSGAGQGYNEQFF. The CDR3 DNA reads TGTGCCAGCAGTGGGGCTGGGCAGGGGTACAATGAGCAGTTCTTC. The full variable domain, in which reference TRBV28 and TRBJ2-1 provide the parts outside the CDR3, is DVKVTQSSRYLVKRTGEKVFLECVQDMDHENMFWYRQDPGLGLRLIYFSYDVKMKEKGDIPEGYSVSREKKERFSLILESASTNQTSMYLCASSGAGQGYNEQFFGPGTRLTVL.